Listed here are 29 T cell receptor beta chains from one sample, sequenced in a study of cytomegalovirus exposure and HLA in healthy donors. The primer mix had 60 Vbeta and 13 Jbeta primers. Method: immunoSEQ multiplex PCR; TCRdb's copy keeps in-frame clones and lacks some. The data contain about 140,000 clones, about 79% of them singletons. The sample comprised PBMCs. The receptor set was obtained from a male donor in good health and CMV-seronegative.

The chain carries TRBV6-1 and TRBJ1-2; 7 bases are shared with TRBD1. Trimming took 5 bases from V and 5 from J; bases not matched to a gene: 5. Per germline, CDR1 MNHNS and CDR2 SASEGT. The CDR3 is 13 amino acids. The CDR3 reads CASSNRGRYGYTF. CDR3 sequence (DNA): TGTGCCAGCAGTAACAGGGGACGTTATGGCTACACCTTC.

This chain joins TRBV7-9 and TRBJ1-1, with D tentatively TRBD1 (6 bases). The CDR3 spans 12 residues. From germline, CDR1 is SEHNR and CDR2 FQNEAQ (reference sequence). The V and J ends lost 5 bases and 11 bases respectively, with 15 bases between them. CDR3 nucleotide sequence: TGTGCCAGCAGCATCCAACAGGGAAGGGCTTTCTTT. Protein product: CASSIQQGRAFF.

Only a few counts were recorded for this clone. The chain links TRBV19 to TRBJ1-6, with TRBD1 identical over 8 bases. Trimming at V came to 5 bases and at J to 10 bases, leaving 7 bases not matched to a gene. The CDR3 is 14 residues long. Germline CDR1 reads LNHDA; CDR2 reads SQIVND (reference sequence). The CDR3: CASSVDREDSPLHF. In DNA form, the CDR3 reads TGTGCCAGTAGTGTGGACAGGGAAGACTCACCCCTCCACTTT. Variable domain in full (rest from reference TRBV19 and TRBJ1-6): DGGITQSPKYLFRKEGQNVTLSCEQNLNHDAMYWYRQDPGQGLRLIYYSQIVNDFQKGDIAEGYSVSREKKESFPLTVTSAQKNPTAFYLCASSVDREDSPLHFGNGTRLTVT.

The chain combines TRBV6-4 with TRBJ1-2; tentative D call: TRBD1 (5 bases). Deletions cut 4 bases from V and 5 bases from J, with 8 bases between. From germline, CDR1 is MRHNA and CDR2 SNTAGT. The CDR3 has 12 amino acids. The CDR3 is CASSAPGYGYTF. Written as DNA, the CDR3 is TGTGCCAGCAGTGCCCCAGGGTATGGCTACACCTTC.

The V gene is TRBV19, the J gene TRBJ2-1; 8 bases are shared with TRBD1. The CDR3 is 15 amino acids. The V gene's germline CDR1 is LNHDA and CDR2 SQIVND (reference sequence). V dropped 2 bases and J dropped 8; count of bases not matched to a gene: 8. The CDR3 nucleotides are TGTGCCAGTAGTATAAGGGAGACAGGGGACCATGAGCAGTTCTTC. It translates to CASSIRETGDHEQFF.

This chain links TRBV7-9 with TRBJ1-2; 7 bases line up with TRBD1. The CDR3 is made up of 13 amino acids. Germline V gives CDR1 SEHNR, CDR2 FQNEAQ (reference sequence). V shed 5 bases and J 6 bases; nucleotides not matched to a gene: 6. As DNA, the CDR3 is TGTGCCAGCAGCCAAACAGGGGAGGATGGCTACACCTTC. This translates into CASSQTGEDGYTF.

V is TRBV6-6 and J is TRBJ1-5; 8 positions agree with TRBD1. The CDR3 has 15 amino acids. Unmatched junction bases numbered 6, after V lost 3 bases and J lost 5 bases. Germline CDR1 MNHNY, CDR2 SVGAGI (reference sequence). CDR3 sequence: CASSYTGGGYQPQHF. DNA for the CDR3: TGTGCCAGCAGTTATACAGGGGGTGGGTATCAGCCCCAGCATTTT.

The chain couples TRBV6-4 to TRBJ2-5; D remains unclear. Germline loops: CDR1 MRHNA, CDR2 SNTAGT. The V and J ends lost 4 bases and 2 bases respectively, with 11 bases between them. The CDR3 is made up of 14 amino acids. The CDR3 nucleotides read TGTGCCAGCAGTGTAACGCGGAGACAAGAGACCCAGTACTTC. It codes for CASSVTRRQETQYF.

In its sample, this clone was seen once. The chain employs TRBV9 and TRBJ1-1, with D possibly being TRBD1 (5 bases). The length of the CDR3 is 15 residues. Trimming took 2 bases from V and 4 from J, leaving 15 bases between them. CDR1 is SGDLS, CDR2 YYNGEE, per germline. For the CDR3, the DNA is TGTGCCAGCAGCGTGTCCGGGGGAGGGAGCACTGAAGCTTTCTTT. It codes for CASSVSGGGSTEAFF.

This chain uses TRBV5-4 with TRBJ2-3; TRBD2 might be the D (6 bases). Germline loops: CDR1 SGHNT, CDR2 YYREEE (reference sequence). This CDR3 spans 14 amino acids. V lost 2 bases and J 4 bases, leaving 11 bases between the germline ends. The DNA for the CDR3 is TGTGCCAGCAGCTTCCGGGGAGGCCCAGATACGCAGTATTTT. The encoded protein is CASSFRGGPDTQYF.

The table lists this clone with a count of one. The V and J genes are TRBV11-1 and TRBJ1-2; TRBD1 agrees at 8 bases. Germline V gene data show CDR1 as SGHAT and CDR2 as FQDESV (reference sequence). The CDR3 contains 14 residues. Germline trimming cut 4 bases from V and 4 bases from J; bases unmatched to any gene: 5. The CDR3 DNA follows: TGTGCCAGCAGCTCGACAGGGGATGTCTATGGCTACACCTTC. Encoded protein: CASSSTGDVYGYTF.

The chain links TRBV6-1 to TRBJ1-5, with D unresolved. The V end lost 0 bases, the J end lost 5 bases, and 14 bases lay between the germline ends. CDR1 is MNHNS and CDR2 is SASEGT in the germline V gene. The CDR3 has 16 residues. The CDR3 reads CASSEAHGLEHQPQHF. In DNA, the CDR3 is TGTGCCAGCAGTGAAGCCCACGGATTGGAGCATCAGCCCCAGCATTTT.

The chain is built from TRBV27 and TRBJ2-7; 8 bases map to TRBD2. Germline V gene lookup returns CDR1 MNHEY and CDR2 SMNVEV (reference sequence). V shed 6 bases and J 2 bases; nucleotides not matched to a gene: 6. The CDR3 loop spans 14 amino acids. The CDR3 coding sequence is TGTGCCAGCAGCCCGACTAGCGACCCCTACGAGCAGTACTTC. Its translation is CASSPTSDPYEQYF.

The chain employs TRBV9 and TRBJ2-7, with TRBD1 identical over 8 bases. The germline CDR1 and CDR2 sequences are SGDLS and YYNGEE. V was pared by 2 bases and J by 3 bases, with 10 bases of the junction left unmatched. The CDR3 has 16 amino acids. The CDR3: CASSVGSGGAGYEQYF. The DNA of the CDR3 is TGTGCCAGCAGCGTGGGGTCAGGGGGCGCAGGCTACGAGCAGTACTTC.

This chain joins TRBV15 and TRBJ1-3; D remains ambiguous. Trimming shortened V by 3 bases and J by 4 bases, and 7 bases separated the two germline ends. The CDR3 consists of 13 residues. Germline V gene data show CDR1 as LNHNV and CDR2 as YYDKDF (reference sequence). CDR3 protein: CATSSSRGNTIYF. The CDR3 DNA is TGTGCCACCAGCAGTTCCAGGGGAAACACCATATATTTT.

The chain uses TRBV5-1 and TRBJ2-7; tentatively, D is TRBD2 (7 bases). CDR3 length: 14 amino acids. Per germline, CDR1 SGHRS and CDR2 YFSETQ. The V end lost 0 bases, the J end lost 3 bases, and 10 bases lay between the germline ends. The CDR3 bases are TGCGCCAGCAGCTTGGTAGGGGGGGACTACGAGCAGTACTTC. Translating gives CASSLVGGDYEQYF.

The J gene is TRBJ2-7, the V gene TRBV5-5; possible D gene TRBD2, 5 bases. The V gene's germline CDR1 is SGHKS and CDR2 YYEKEE (reference sequence). The CDR3 sequence is 12 residues long. Deletions cut 4 bases from V and 11 bases from J, with 16 bases between. The CDR3 coding sequence is TGTGCCAGCAGCCTCGAGGGTTACAAGAAGTACTTC. Protein product: CASSLEGYKKYF.

This clone was counted between two and nine times. The rearrangement links TRBV25-1 to TRBJ1-2; 8 nucleotides match TRBD1. The CDR3 has 15 amino acids. Unmatched junction bases numbered 11, after V lost 4 bases and J lost 7 bases. Germline-derived CDR1 and CDR2 are MGHDK and SYGVNS. CDR3 sequence reads: CASSGTGRNFLGYTF. The DNA of the CDR3 is TGTGCCAGCAGTGGGACAGGGAGGAATTTTCTTGGCTACACCTTC.

As regards this clone: Relative to the germline gene, one junction end is altered; a read error may explain this. The V call is TRBV5-1, the J call TRBJ2-7; 7 bases are a match to TRBD1. This CDR3 is built from 15 residues. Germline assignment: CDR1 SGHRS and CDR2 YFSETQ. This chain's CDR3 is CTSSLAGTDSYEQYF. CDR3 DNA: TGCACCAGCAGCTTGGCCGGGACAGACTCCTACGAGCAGTACTTC.

The V call is TRBV7-2, the J call TRBJ2-2; D remains unclear. Deletions cut 2 bases from V and 6 bases from J, with 10 bases between. Germline V CDR1 and CDR2: SGHTA, FQGNSA. The CDR3 sequence is 14 residues long. This CDR3 is CASSLFSGSGELFF. In DNA form, the CDR3 reads TGTGCCAGCAGCTTATTTTCCGGGTCCGGGGAGCTGTTTTTT.

This chain uses TRBV27 with TRBJ1-5, with a possible D match to TRBD1 (5 bases). Germline V gives CDR1 MNHEY, CDR2 SMNVEV (reference sequence). With 4 bases removed from V and 3 bases from J, the gap between germline ends came to 13 bases. The CDR3 has 15 residues. The CDR3 is CASSSNQGNNQPQHF. The CDR3 DNA reads TGTGCCAGCAGTTCTAATCAGGGTAACAATCAGCCCCAGCATTTT.

The chain recombines TRBV5-1 with TRBJ2-7; 7 bases agree with TRBD1. The CDR3 covers 13 residues. Germline V gives CDR1 SGHRS, CDR2 YFSETQ. The J segment lost 2 bases and the V segment lost 4 bases, leaving 3 bases of the junction unmatched. CDR3 sequence: CASSEGQTYEQYF. The CDR3 bases are TGCGCCAGCAGCGAGGGACAGACCTACGAGCAGTACTTC.

The V call is TRBV5-1, the J call TRBJ2-1; TRBD2 aligns across 11 bases. The CDR3 has 16 amino acids. Germline V gene lookup returns CDR1 SGHRS and CDR2 YFSETQ. V lost 5 bases to trimming and J lost 9 bases; unmatched junction nucleotides: 13. Here the CDR3 reads CASSFISGRETSEQFF. The DNA for the CDR3 is TGCGCCAGCAGTTTTATTAGCGGGAGGGAAACATCTGAGCAGTTCTTC.

This clone was seen a few times. This chain links TRBV5-6 with TRBJ1-2, with 11 bases that match TRBD1. V was clipped by 3 bases and J by 3 bases; unmatched bases: 4. CDR1 and CDR2 (germline): SGHDT, YYEEEE. The CDR3 spans 15 residues. The CDR3 protein is CASSSPGQGDYGYTF. Written as DNA, the CDR3 is TGTGCCAGCAGCTCACCGGGACAGGGGGACTATGGCTACACCTTC.

A single count supports this clone. The chain uses TRBV5-1 and TRBJ2-1; 7 bases map to TRBD2. The V segment lost 8 bases and the J segment 4 bases; nucleotides outside the gene matches: 12. The germline V gene encodes CDR1 SGHRS and CDR2 YFSETQ. The CDR3 extends over 15 amino acids. The CDR3 is CASKTSGTTYNEQFF. CDR3 sequence (DNA): TGCGCCAGTAAGACTTCCGGGACTACATACAATGAGCAGTTCTTC.

This clone was seen a few times. The chain recombines TRBV9 with TRBJ2-7; 12 positions agree with TRBD2. V lost 3 bases to trimming and J lost 4 bases; unmatched junction nucleotides: 17. The CDR3 has 19 residues. CDR1 and CDR2 (germline): SGDLS, YYNGEE. This CDR3 is CASSAFSSALAGGQYEQYF. The CDR3 region has the DNA TGTGCCAGCAGCGCGTTTTCGAGTGCCCTAGCGGGAGGGCAATACGAGCAGTACTTC. The full variable domain, in which reference TRBV9 and TRBJ2-7 provide the parts outside the CDR3, is DSGVTQTPKHLITATGQRVTLRCSPRSGDLSVYWYQQSLDQGLQFLIQYYNGEERAKGNILERFSAQQFPDLHSELNLSSLELGDSALYFCASSAFSSALAGGQYEQYFGPGTRLTVT.

The CDR3: CASSQEGLSNQPQHF. For the CDR3, the DNA is TGCGCCAGCAGCCAAGAGGGCCTTAGCAATCAGCCCCAGCATTTT. The chain joins TRBV4-1 to TRBJ1-5; D not certain. Germline V gene lookup returns CDR1 MGHRA and CDR2 YSYEKL. The CDR3 consists of 15 residues. V was shortened by 0 bases and J by 0 bases, with 6 bases between the two germline ends.

The rearrangement links TRBV4-3 to TRBJ1-4, with a weak D call TRBD1 (6 bases). Trimming pared 0 bases from V and 8 bases from J, leaving 13 bases between. This CDR3 comprises 15 residues. The V gene's germline CDR1 is LGHNA and CDR2 YSLEER. The CDR3 nucleotides are TGCGCCAGCAGCCAAGAAGGGGGGGCTGGGGAAAAACTGTTTTTT. Translation: CASSQEGGAGEKLFF.

The table lists this clone with a few counts. The chain links TRBV19 to TRBJ1-3; D is possibly TRBD1 (5 bases). The CDR3 has 13 amino acids. Germline V gene data show CDR1 as LNHDA and CDR2 as SQIVND (reference sequence). V gave up 5 bases and J gave up 9 bases, with 14 bases separating them. The CDR3 DNA reads as TGTGCCAGTAGTGCGGACATCTACGGCACCATATATTTT. This codes for CASSADIYGTIYF.